The clone carrying this T cell receptor beta chain was seen repeatedly, ten times or more. Its antigen is currently unknown. CDR3 length equals 16 residues. Deletions cut 3 bases from V and 6 bases from J, with 21 bases between. Germline CDR1 and CDR2: PRHDT and FYEKMQ (reference sequence). The data originate from a study of neurological immune-mediated disorders. Turning to the study itself: Relapsing-remitting patients made up about 90% of the 34 multiple sclerosis patients, and secondary progressive patients made up 3.

Template-switch 5'RACE cDNA synthesis added a 10-nucleotide unique molecular identifier. TCRdb passed the 5' RACE reads through MiXCR, listing each CDR3 protein once. The sample holds roughly 100,000 distinct CDR3 sequences, around 3.6% seen once. Whole-study findings and limits: Phylogenetic grouping put 18 of 34 multiple sclerosis patients' repertoires into one related-CDR3 cluster, a possible signature. Across subjects, expanded clones had no CDR3 amino acid sequences in common, pointing to private repertoires in all groups.

Sequences were obtained from PBMCs. The rearrangement joins TRBV13 to TRBJ2-7; D is perhaps TRBD2 (6 bases). The TCR originated in a woman aged 45-65 years with multiple sclerosis. The chain's CDR3 is CASSLARRLGLGEQYF. For the CDR3, the DNA is TGTGCCAGCAGCTTGGCCCGGCGACTAGGGCTTGGCGAGCAGTACTTC.